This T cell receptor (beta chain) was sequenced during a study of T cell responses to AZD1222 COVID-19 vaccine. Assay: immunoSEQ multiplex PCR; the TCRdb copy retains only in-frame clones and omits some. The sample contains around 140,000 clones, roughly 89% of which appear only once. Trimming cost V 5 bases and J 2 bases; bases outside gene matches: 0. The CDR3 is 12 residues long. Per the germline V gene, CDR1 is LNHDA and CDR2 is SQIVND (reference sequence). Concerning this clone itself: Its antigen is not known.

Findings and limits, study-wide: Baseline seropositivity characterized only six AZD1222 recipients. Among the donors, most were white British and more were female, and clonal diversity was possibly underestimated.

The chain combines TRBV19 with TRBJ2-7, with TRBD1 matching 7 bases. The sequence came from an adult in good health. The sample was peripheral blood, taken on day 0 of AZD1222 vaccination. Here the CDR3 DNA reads TGTGCCAGTAGTGACAGGGCCTACGAGCAGTACTTC. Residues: CASSDRAYEQYF.